Each of the 21 T cell receptor beta chains below was sequenced from the same sample in a study of metastatic and nonmetastatic thyroid tumors. Treatment of any kind had been given to no patient before thyroid surgery. MiXCR was used by TCRdb to re-call the PCR reads. The table includes 9,900 or so clones, roughly 30% detected once. The material sequenced was tumor tissue. The receptors stem from a female donor with papillary thyroid cancer or a benign thyroid nodule (not recorded which). Some clones in this sample may be carry-over from other donors' samples.

Only a few counts were recorded for this clone. The chain combines TRBV5-1 with TRBJ1-1; D unclear. The CDR3 contains 16 residues. V was cut by 9 bases and J by 1 base, with 22 bases left in between. Germline V gene lookup returns CDR1 SGHRS and CDR2 YFSETQ. CDR3 amino acids: CATKLGSLLTNTEAFF. The CDR3 nucleotides read TGCGCCACCAAGCTTGGTTCCCTTCTCACGAACACTGAAGCTTTCTTT. The complete variable domain, with remaining parts taken from reference TRBV5-1 and TRBJ1-1, reads KAGVTQTPRYLIKTRGQQVTLSCSPISGHRSVSWYQQTPGQGLQFLFEYFSETQRNKGNFPGRFSGRQFSNSRSEMNVSTLELGDSALYLCATKLGSLLTNTEAFFGQGTRLTVV.

This clone is medium-sized (0.01 to 0.1%) within its sample. The chain is built from TRBV6-1 and TRBJ1-1, with D perhaps matching TRBD1 (6 bases). The CDR3 has 15 amino acids. V was pared by 6 bases and J by 1 base, with 15 bases between. CDR1 is MNHNS, CDR2 SASEGT, per germline. The CDR3 is CASRSETGKNTEAFF. The CDR3 nucleotides read TGTGCCAGCAGGTCGGAAACAGGGAAGAACACTGAAGCTTTCTTT.

This clone was found a few times. The CDR3 sequence is CSSPDPYRVASTDTQYF. The CDR3 DNA follows: TGCAGTTCCCCGGACCCTTACAGGGTCGCAAGCACAGATACGCAGTATTTT. The chain combines TRBV20-1 with TRBJ2-3; a weak D match, TRBD1 (6 bases). CDR3 size: 17 residues. Trimming removed 8 bases at V and 0 bases at J, with 24 bases between. The V gene's germline CDR1 is DFQATT and CDR2 SNEGSKA (reference sequence).

In its sample, this clone ranks as medium-sized. The chain employs TRBV20-1 and TRBJ2-3, with 14 bases identical to TRBD2. V shed 7 bases and J 0 bases; nucleotides not matched to a gene: 9. Germline assignment: CDR1 DFQATT and CDR2 SNEGSKA (reference sequence). The CDR3 extends over 17 amino acids. The CDR3 DNA reads as TGCAGTGGCATCCCGGGACTAGCGGGGGCAAGCACAGATACGCAGTATTTT. This sequence encodes CSGIPGLAGASTDTQYF.

By share of the sample, this clone is medium-sized (0.01 to 0.1%). The V and J genes are TRBV4-2 and TRBJ2-5; tentatively, D is TRBD2 (6 bases). CDR1 is LGHNA, CDR2 YNFKEQ, per germline. This CDR3 is 15 amino acids long. V was trimmed by 0 bases and J by 3 bases, leaving 11 bases between them. CDR3 nucleotide sequence: TGTGCCAGCAGCCAAGACGGGGGAGTAGAAGAGACCCAGTACTTC. It translates to CASSQDGGVEETQYF.

This clone is medium-sized by share. V gene TRBV12-3 or TRBV12-4 combines with J gene TRBJ2-6; D not resolved. CDR3 size: 14 residues. Trimming shortened V by 0 bases and J by 2 bases, and 2 bases separated the two germline ends. CDR3 bases: TGTGCCAGCAGTTTAGCGGCTGGGGCCAACGTCCTGACTTTC. It codes for CASSLAAGANVLTF.

This clone was observed a few times. V and J are TRBV11-2 and TRBJ2-1; no clear D gene. Germline V CDR1 and CDR2: SGHAT, FQNNGV. This CDR3 is built from 13 residues. The germline V and J ends were trimmed by 0 bases and 6 bases, with 6 bases remaining between them. The CDR3 DNA reads TGTGCCAGCAGCTTAGAGAACTTCAATGAGCAGTTCTTC. The encoded protein is CASSLENFNEQFF.

This clone was seen more than once but under ten times. V gene TRBV2 combines with J gene TRBJ2-5, with 7 bases matching TRBD2. V was pared by 7 bases and J by 2 bases, with 7 bases of the junction left unmatched. In germline, CDR1 is SNHLY, CDR2 FYNNEI. The CDR3 has 14 amino acids. CDR3 sequence reads: CASTEGGIQETQYF. Here the CDR3 DNA reads TGTGCCAGCACCGAGGGAGGGATTCAAGAGACCCAGTACTTC.

By share, this clone counts as medium-sized (0.01 to 0.1%). The chain uses TRBV6-1 and TRBJ2-3, with D perhaps matching TRBD2 (5 bases). The CDR3 is 12 residues long. V dropped 6 bases and J dropped 2 bases, with 6 bases sitting between them. Germline assignment: CDR1 MNHNS and CDR2 SASEGT. CDR3 DNA: TGTGCCAGCAGACTAGACACAGATACGCAGTATTTT. Its translation: CASRLDTDTQYF.

This clone qualifies as medium-sized. In the same sample, other DNA sequences code for this CDR3. The chain links TRBV9 to TRBJ1-1, with D possibly TRBD1 on 6 matching bases. Trimming removed 0 bases at V and 4 bases at J, with 13 bases between. Germline assignment: CDR1 SGDLS and CDR2 YYNGEE. CDR3 length: 15 residues. CDR3 region: CASSVGSGGGTEAFF. CDR3 coding DNA: TGTGCCAGCAGCGTAGGGAGCGGGGGCGGCACTGAAGCTTTCTTT.

The CDR3: CASSLAGSNTGELFF. As DNA, the CDR3 is TGCGCCAGCAGCCTGGCCGGGAGCAACACCGGGGAGCTGTTTTTT. The V and J genes are TRBV5-1 and TRBJ2-2; D may be TRBD2 (6 bases). This CDR3 region has 15 residues. Trimming took 4 bases from V and 2 from J, leaving 12 bases between them. Germline-derived CDR1 and CDR2 are SGHRS and YFSETQ.

By sample fraction, this clone is medium-sized. The chain has TRBV11-2 and TRBJ2-2, with D perhaps TRBD1 (6 bases). The CDR3 runs to 14 residues. Trimming cost V 4 bases and J 5 bases, with 11 bases left between them. Germline CDR1 is SGHAT and CDR2 is FQNNGV. In DNA form, the CDR3 reads TGTGCCAGCAGCTCGCCAGGGGATACCGGGGAGCTGTTTTTT. Translated: CASSSPGDTGELFF.

The rearrangement uses TRBV20-1 and TRBJ1-2, with a tentative D call TRBD1 (5 bases). Trimming left V 0 bases short and J 0 bases short, with 11 bases between. This CDR3 is built from 15 residues. Looked up from germline, CDR1 is DFQATT and CDR2 is SNEGSKA (reference sequence). As DNA, the CDR3 is TGCAGTGCTAGAGATCTAAGGGGACCTAACTATGGCTACACCTTC. Protein product: CSARDLRGPNYGYTF.

The chain has TRBV11-2 and TRBJ2-2; D is undetermined. The V gene's germline CDR1 is SGHAT and CDR2 FQNNGV. CDR3 length equals 16 residues. The germline V and J ends were trimmed by 2 bases and 6 bases, with 16 bases remaining between them. CDR3 coding DNA: TGTGCCAGCAGCTTACGGTCCCCGACAACGGCCGGGGAGCTGTTTTTT. Its protein product is CASSLRSPTTAGELFF.

This clone appeared many times. This may stem from a read error, because a much larger clone lies one nucleotide away. The gene calls are TRBV5-8 and TRBJ2-5, with D perhaps TRBD2 (7 bases). The CDR3 runs 16 residues. Germline values: CDR1 SGHTS, CDR2 YDEGEE. CDR3 in DNA: TGTACCAGCCGTCGGGGGGCGGACATGGGCGAGTGGACCCAGTACTTC. Encoded protein: CTSRRGADMGEWTQYF.

This clone is termed medium-sized. This sequence joins TRBV5-4 and TRBJ2-6; D is possibly TRBD1 (5 bases). The germline V gene encodes CDR1 SGHNT and CDR2 YYREEE (reference sequence). Trimming took 8 bases from V and 0 from J, leaving 9 bases between them. This CDR3 spans 14 amino acids. In DNA, the CDR3 is TGTGCCAGTATAGACAGCTCTGGGGCCAACGTCCTGACTTTC. Translated, it gives CASIDSSGANVLTF.

This clone qualifies as medium-sized. This rearrangement joins TRBV28 to TRBJ2-7, with TRBD1 as a possible D gene (5 bases). Germline lookup yields CDR1 MDHEN and CDR2 SYDVKM. This CDR3 has 14 amino acids. The V gene lost 3 bases and the J gene lost 3 bases, with 12 bases spanning the gap. The CDR3 DNA follows: TGTGCCAGCAGTTTTGCGGCAGGGTACTACGAGCAGTACTTC. It yields the protein CASSFAAGYYEQYF.

V and J are TRBV10-1 and TRBJ2-2; D may correspond to TRBD1 or TRBD2 (5 bases each). V gave up 2 bases and J gave up 0 bases, with 13 bases separating them. The germline V gene has CDR1 WNHNN and CDR2 SYGVQD (reference sequence). CDR3 size: 17 residues. CDR3 bases: TGCGCCAGCAGTGAGAGTCTGGGGGTAGCGAACACCGGGGAGCTGTTTTTT. Protein sequence: CASSESLGVANTGELFF.

This chain uses TRBV6-5 with TRBJ1-2; TRBD1 matches at 7 bases. The CDR3 loop spans 15 amino acids. The V and J ends lost 2 bases and 5 bases, in that order; junction bases with no gene match: 8. Germline V gene sequence: CDR1 MNHEY, CDR2 SVGAGI. CDR3 region: CASSYGGTDLYGYTF. CDR3 coding DNA: TGTGCCAGCAGTTACGGAGGGACAGACCTATATGGCTACACCTTC.

Comments on this clone: One end of the junction does not line up with germline, which may come from a read error. V and J are TRBV19 and TRBJ2-2; 8 nucleotides agree with TRBD1. The CDR3 extends over 13 amino acids. The germline gives CDR1 LNHDA, CDR2 SQIVND (reference sequence). The CDR3 sequence: CASDRGFTGEPFF. The CDR3 DNA follows: TGTGCCAGTGACAGGGGTTTCACCGGGGAGCCGTTTTTT.

By share, this clone ranks as medium-sized (0.01 to 0.1%). The chain uses TRBV7-6 and TRBJ2-2; TRBD2 aligns across 8 bases. The CDR3 extends over 15 amino acids. V lost 0 bases and J lost 4; bases outside the gene matches: 1. Germline-derived CDR1 and CDR2 are SGHVS and FNYEAQ. CDR3 region: CASSLAGTSTGELFF. In DNA, the CDR3 is TGTGCCAGCAGCTTAGCCGGGACTAGCACCGGGGAGCTGTTTTTT.